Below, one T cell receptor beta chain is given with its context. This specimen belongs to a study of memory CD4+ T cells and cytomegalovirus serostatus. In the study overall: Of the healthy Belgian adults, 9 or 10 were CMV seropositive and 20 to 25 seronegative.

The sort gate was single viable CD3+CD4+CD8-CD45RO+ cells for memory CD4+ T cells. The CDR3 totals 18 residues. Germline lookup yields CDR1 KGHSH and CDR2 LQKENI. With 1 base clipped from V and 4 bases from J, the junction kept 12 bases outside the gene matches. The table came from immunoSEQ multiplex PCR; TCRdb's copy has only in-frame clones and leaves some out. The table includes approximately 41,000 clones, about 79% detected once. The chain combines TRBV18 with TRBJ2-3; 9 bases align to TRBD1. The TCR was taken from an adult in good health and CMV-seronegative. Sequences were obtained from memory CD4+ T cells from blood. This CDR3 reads CASSPRVTGQGFADTQYF. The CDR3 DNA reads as TGTGCCAGCTCACCACGGGTTACGGGACAGGGATTCGCAGATACGCAGTATTTT.